The present T cell receptor beta chain was sequenced within a study of control samples from healthy donors and cancer patients. Looked up from germline, CDR1 is SQVTM and CDR2 is ANQGSEA. This CDR3 has 14 amino acids. Trimming left V 7 bases short and J 6 bases short, with 21 bases between. TCRdb's table, derived via immunoSEQ multiplex PCR, lists solely in-frame clones and lacks some. The table lists about 100,000 clones, more than 85% of them singletons. The TCR originated in a woman in her forties or fifties in good health. The material sequenced was blood. The V gene is TRBV29-1, the J gene TRBJ1-2; D is unresolved. The CDR3 coding sequence is TGCAGCGCTACTGACCCATCCTTTTTTGATGGCTACACCTTC. This encodes CSATDPSFFDGYTF.